This is a list of T cell receptor beta chains from one sample in a study of T cell responses to AZD1222 COVID-19 vaccine. Sequenced by immunoSEQ multiplex PCR; TCRdb stores in-frame clones only, minus some. The sample has approximately 94,000 clones, around 90% seen once; the top ten hold 1.5% to 2%. Sequenced material: peripheral blood, taken on day 0 of AZD1222 vaccination. The receptors shown here come from an adult in good health. CDR3s include the opening cysteine and the closing phenylalanine or tryptophan. D genes are given only for firm matches. For some rows the clone size is stated as once, few or many, or as a class when expanded; others skip it.

J,size,D,length,V,DNA,CDR3
TRBJ2-1,.,.,13,TRBV7-2,TGTGCCAGCAGCTTAGGGAGAATCAATGAGCAGTTCTTC,CASSLGRINEQFF
TRBJ1-6,.,TRBD1,18,TRBV7-2,TGTGCCACCCACCGGCCCTGGGACAGGGAGGGACCTAATTCACCCCTCCACTTT,CATHRPWDREGPNSPLHF
TRBJ2-4,.,.,15,TRBV5-3,TGTGCCAGAAGCTTGTACAGGAATACCAAAAACATTCAGTACTTC,CARSLYRNTKNIQYF
TRBJ1-2,.,.,13,TRBV6-2/TRBV6-3,TGTGCCAGCAGTTCGGACGGTCTTTATGGCTACACCTTC,CASSSDGLYGYTF
TRBJ1-1,.,.,13,TRBV6-5,TGTGCCAGCGGGCAGCCGGGCAAGACTGAAGCTTTCTTT,CASGQPGKTEAFF
TRBJ2-5,.,.,16,TRBV27,TGTGCCAGCAGATCAGGCTTGCGGCTCCGAGGAGAGACCCAGTACTTC,CASRSGLRLRGETQYF
TRBJ2-5,.,.,10,TRBV2,TGTGCCAGCTCGAGCGAGACCCAGTACTTC,CASSSETQYF
TRBJ1-5,.,.,15,TRBV28,TGTGCCAGCAGAGGGGTGGTCTACGGCAATCAGCCCCAGCATTTT,CASRGVVYGNQPQHF
TRBJ2-6,.,.,16,TRBV6-6,TGTGCCAGCAGCTTCGGACAAGACTCTGGGGCCAACGTCCTGACTTTC,CASSFGQDSGANVLTF
TRBJ1-2,.,.,15,TRBV11-2,TGTGCCAGCAGCTTAGTCTTGGGGGCCAACTATGGCTACACCTTC,CASSLVLGANYGYTF
TRBJ2-7,.,.,13,TRBV25-1,TGTGCCAGCAGTCCAGGGTCCCGCTACGAGCAGTACTTC,CASSPGSRYEQYF
TRBJ1-1,.,.,12,TRBV6-5,TGTGCCAGCAACGAGAGGGATTTCTACGCTTTCTTT,CASNERDFYAFF
TRBJ2-1,.,.,13,TRBV11-1,TGTGCCAGCAGCATATATACTGGGAATGAGCAGTTCTTC,CASSIYTGNEQFF
TRBJ1-1,.,.,15,TRBV7-2,TGTGCCAGCAGCTTTTTTGACCAACCGAACACTGAAGCTTTCTTT,CASSFFDQPNTEAFF
TRBJ2-3,.,TRBD2,16,TRBV30,TGTGCCTGGAGTGTAGGGACTAGCGGGAGCACAGATACGCAGTATTTT,CAWSVGTSGSTDTQYF
TRBJ2-5,.,TRBD2,14,TRBV18,TGTGCCAGCTCACCACGACTAGCGGAAAGGACCCAGTACTTC,CASSPRLAERTQYF
TRBJ1-1,.,.,13,TRBV6-5,TGTGCCAGCAGTCTCAGGGAAAACACTGAAGCTTTCTTT,CASSLRENTEAFF
TRBJ2-7,.,.,14,TRBV24-1,TGTGCCACCAGTGTTAGCGGATCCTCCTACGAGCAGTACTTC,CATSVSGSSYEQYF
TRBJ2-7,.,.,13,TRBV11-2,TGTGCCAGCAGCTCCAGACTAGTTAGCGAGCAGTACTTC,CASSSRLVSEQYF
TRBJ1-2,.,.,14,TRBV30,TGTGCCTGGAAACGGCTGCTAGCTAACTATGGCTACACCTTC,CAWKRLLANYGYTF
TRBJ2-3,.,TRBD2,16,TRBV2,TGTGCCAGCAGTTGGGCTAGCGGGAGATTGGGGGATACGCAGTATTTT,CASSWASGRLGDTQYF
TRBJ1-1,.,.,13,TRBV30,TGTGCCTGGAGTGTACAGGTGGGCACTGAAGCTTTCTTT,CAWSVQVGTEAFF
TRBJ1-2,.,TRBD1,16,TRBV2,TGTGCCAGCAGTGATGGGACAGGGGGTAGGAACTATGGCTACACCTTC,CASSDGTGGRNYGYTF
TRBJ2-2,.,TRBD1,14,TRBV2,TGTGCCAGCAGCCAACAGGGGATCACCGGGGAGCTGTTTTTT,CASSQQGITGELFF
TRBJ1-2,.,.,12,TRBV7-9,TGTGCCAGCAGCTCCCGAGGGGGTGGCTACACCTTC,CASSSRGGGYTF
TRBJ2-3,.,TRBD2,15,TRBV25-1,TGTGCCAGCGGAAAGTTTAGCGGGAGTACAGATACGCAGTATTTT,CASGKFSGSTDTQYF
TRBJ2-2,.,TRBD1,17,TRBV28,TGTGCCAGCAGTCAGGCTTTTGGGACAGGGTCATCCGGGGAGCTGTTTTTT,CASSQAFGTGSSGELFF
TRBJ2-1,.,TRBD1,17,TRBV27,TGTGCCAGCAGTCCTTCTCGGACAGGGAGGATGGTTAATGAGCAGTTCTTC,CASSPSRTGRMVNEQFF
TRBJ2-6,.,.,16,TRBV5-6,TGTGCCAGCAGCTTGGGTGTGGCTTCAGGGGCCAACGTCCTGACTTTC,CASSLGVASGANVLTF
TRBJ2-1,.,.,14,TRBV29-1,TGCAGCGTTGTAGAAGGCCTTTTCTACAATGAGCAGTTCTTC,CSVVEGLFYNEQFF
TRBJ1-2,.,.,14,TRBV5-6,TGTGCCAGCAGCCGGCTGGACCGTGACTATGGCTACACCTTC,CASSRLDRDYGYTF
TRBJ1-4,.,.,16,TRBV7-8,TGTGCCAGCAGCTTAGGGCTGGGAGGGTTAGGTGAAAAACTGTTTTTT,CASSLGLGGLGEKLFF
TRBJ2-3,.,.,15,TRBV18,TGTGCCAGCTCTTACCTAGTTGGGATCACAGATACGCAGTATTTT,CASSYLVGITDTQYF
TRBJ1-1,.,.,11,TRBV20-1,TGCAGTGCTAGAAGGGGGGGATTAACTTTCTTT,CSARRGGLTFF
TRBJ2-1,.,.,16,TRBV4-2,TGTGCCAGCAGCCAAGGACGGGACTTGAGTCCGGAGGAGCAGTTCTTC,CASSQGRDLSPEEQFF
TRBJ1-4,.,.,17,TRBV19,TGTGCCAGTAGTAGGGTCCGCGGGGAGGCAACTAATGAAAAACTGTTTTTT,CASSRVRGEATNEKLFF
TRBJ2-1,.,.,13,TRBV7-2,TGTGCCAGCAGCTCCCCAAGCTACAATGAGCAGTTCTTC,CASSSPSYNEQFF
TRBJ1-1,.,.,14,TRBV6-6,TGTGCCAGCAGTTACTCGAAAGGGGGCACTGAAGCTTTCTTT,CASSYSKGGTEAFF
TRBJ2-3,.,TRBD1,18,TRBV28,TGTGCCAGCAGCCTGGGGACAGGGGAACGGGAGGGCACAGATACGCAGTATTTT,CASSLGTGEREGTDTQYF
TRBJ2-3,.,.,14,TRBV7-9,TGTGCCAGCAGCTTAGACGCTCTCACAGATACGCAGTATTTT,CASSLDALTDTQYF
TRBJ1-6,.,TRBD1,14,TRBV5-1,TGCGCCAGCGGCAGGGGACAGGATAATTCACCCCTCCACTTT,CASGRGQDNSPLHF
TRBJ1-1,.,.,15,TRBV7-6,TGTGCCAGCAGCTTAGGGGGGGCCTTGAACACTGAAGCTTTCTTT,CASSLGGALNTEAFF
TRBJ2-7,.,.,15,TRBV1,TGCACCAGCATCCGGGGACTAGCGGGATCCTACGAGCAGTACTTC,CTSIRGLAGSYEQYF
TRBJ2-3,.,.,14,TRBV5-1,TGCGCCAGCACCAGGGAACCTAGCACAGATACGCAGTATTTT,CASTREPSTDTQYF
TRBJ1-3,.,.,16,TRBV19,TGTGCCAGTAGTCCTCGTTCGCGAATCTCTGGAAACACCATATATTTT,CASSPRSRISGNTIYF
TRBJ1-2,once,.,12,TRBV28,TGTGCCAGCATGAGGGTAGGCTATGGCTACACCTTC,CASMRVGYGYTF
TRBJ2-7,.,.,15,TRBV2,TGTGCCAGCAGTGAAGTATACGGGAGCACCTACGAGCAGTACTTC,CASSEVYGSTYEQYF
TRBJ2-3,.,TRBD2,17,TRBV19,TGTGCCAGTAGTATGATTGGGACTAGCGGAACCACAGATACGCAGTATTTT,CASSMIGTSGTTDTQYF
TRBJ2-6,once,.,14,TRBV5-4,TGTGCCAGCAGCTTTCGGTCTGGGGCCAACGTCCTGACTTTC,CASSFRSGANVLTF
TRBJ1-1,.,.,15,TRBV7-9,TGTGCCAGCAGCTCTCCAATCACAGGAGGAGCTGAAGCTTTCTTT,CASSSPITGGAEAFF
TRBJ2-7,.,.,10,TRBV24-1,TGTGCCACCAGCCCCTACGAGCAGTACTTC,CATSPYEQYF
TRBJ1-2,.,.,13,TRBV18,TGTGCCAGCTCACCACCGGGGTTCGGGGGCTACACCTTC,CASSPPGFGGYTF
TRBJ2-7,.,TRBD2,18,TRBV5-1,TGCGCCAGCAGCTTGGTCCCTAGCGGGGCCACCTTGTCAAACGAGCAGTACTTC,CASSLVPSGATLSNEQYF
TRBJ1-1,.,.,14,TRBV27,TGTGCCAGCAGTTCGGGGGTAGGGAACACTGAAGCTTTCTTT,CASSSGVGNTEAFF
TRBJ1-1,.,.,14,TRBV6-1,TGTGCCAGCAGTGAACAGGTTCGTGGCACTGAAGCTTTCTTT,CASSEQVRGTEAFF
TRBJ2-7,.,.,16,TRBV5-1,TGCGCCAGCAGCTTGAAAAGCGGAGCTCTCTCCTACGAGCAGTACTTC,CASSLKSGALSYEQYF
TRBJ1-3,.,.,12,TRBV6-5,TGTGCCAGCAGTTACGGGGGGAACACCATATATTTT,CASSYGGNTIYF